The subject of this entry is one T cell receptor beta chain. This entry is derived from a study of blood T cell repertoires in COVID-19. Study-level information: The United States, Italy and Spain supplied acute and convalescent COVID-19 samples. Nucleic acid was either cDNA or gDNA, and it came from T cells, B-cell-depleted T cells, or PBMCs.

V was shortened by 4 bases and J by 4 bases, with 8 bases between the two germline ends. The CDR3 consists of 13 residues. Germline loops: CDR1 LGHDT, CDR2 YNNKEL (reference sequence). As processed by the authors: Nucleated cell number was recorded as an estimate derived from reference gene primer amplification. Data came from immunoSEQ multiplex PCR; TCRdb stores just in-frame clones and leaves some out. V, J and clone size reflect that table, while D and trimming were determined from the DNA. The data contain approximately 260,000 clones, approximately 80% of them singletons. The sample taken for sequencing was peripheral blood. This chain connects TRBV3-1 (or the pseudogene TRBV3-2) to TRBJ1-5; tentatively, D is TRBD1 (5 bases). This clonotype originated in a woman older than 75 with acute or convalescent COVID-19. The CDR3, as DNA: TGTGCCAGCAGCCGACAGCCAAATCAGCCCCAGCATTTT. As protein: CASSRQPNQPQHF.